The rows below give T cell receptor beta chains drawn from one sample of a study of CD8+ T cells in alopecia areata. TCRdb's table, derived via immunoSEQ multiplex PCR, lists solely in-frame clones and lacks some. The table has around 110,000 clones, roughly 84% seen once. Sequenced here: CD8+ T cells sorted from blood, sampled at week 24, from a patient treated with tofacitinib. These receptors were taken from a human donor with alopecia areata. The CDR3 runs from the conserved cysteine through the conserved F or W. A D gene is named only where the DNA matches it firmly. Some rows mark clone size as missing; the rest say once, few, many or name a class of expanded clone.

D gene: TRBD1
V gene: TRBV5-4
J gene: TRBJ2-2
clone size: once
CDR3 protein: CASSTRDRVGAGELFF
CDR3 DNA: TGTGCCAGCAGTACCCGGGACAGGGTTGGGGCCGGGGAGCTGTTTTTT

D gene: -
V gene: TRBV7-9
J gene: TRBJ2-1
clone size: -
CDR3 protein: CASSLASGVQFF
CDR3 DNA: TGTGCCAGCAGCTTAGCGTCAGGGGTGCAGTTCTTC

D gene: -
V gene: TRBV20-1
J gene: TRBJ2-7
clone size: -
CDR3 protein: CSARLVDEQYF
CDR3 DNA: TGCAGTGCTCGCCTGGTGGACGAGCAGTACTTC

D gene: TRBD2
V gene: TRBV27
J gene: TRBJ2-4
clone size: -
CDR3 protein: CASSLTSGGGENIQYF
CDR3 DNA: TGTGCCAGCAGCCTTACTAGCGGGGGAGGGGAAAACATTCAGTACTTC

D gene: TRBD1
V gene: TRBV15
J gene: TRBJ2-7
clone size: many
CDR3 protein: CATSPTPWPGQTYEQYF
CDR3 DNA: TGTGCCACCAGCCCGACGCCCTGGCCGGGACAGACCTACGAGCAGTACTTC

D gene: -
V gene: TRBV29-1
J gene: TRBJ2-2
clone size: -
CDR3 protein: CSVEHLGSHTGELFF
CDR3 DNA: TGCAGCGTTGAACATCTCGGCAGCCACACCGGGGAGCTGTTTTTT

D gene: TRBD1
V gene: TRBV9
J gene: TRBJ1-2
clone size: -
CDR3 protein: CASSAGQYWNYGYTF
CDR3 DNA: TGTGCCAGCAGCGCGGGACAGTATTGGAACTATGGCTACACCTTC

D gene: -
V gene: TRBV4-2
J gene: TRBJ2-1
clone size: -
CDR3 protein: CASSQESAFSYNEQFF
CDR3 DNA: TGTGCCAGCAGCCAAGAGAGCGCCTTCTCCTACAATGAGCAGTTCTTC

D gene: TRBD2
V gene: TRBV25-1
J gene: TRBJ2-5
clone size: -
CDR3 protein: CASSEWISGGVLETQYF
CDR3 DNA: TGTGCCAGCAGTGAATGGATTAGCGGGGGAGTGTTGGAGACCCAGTACTTC

D gene: TRBD1
V gene: TRBV4-2
J gene: TRBJ2-5
clone size: -
CDR3 protein: CASSLAPGQGARETQYF
CDR3 DNA: TGTGCCAGCAGCTTGGCCCCGGGACAGGGGGCGAGAGAGACCCAGTACTTC

D gene: -
V gene: TRBV7-2
J gene: TRBJ2-7
clone size: -
CDR3 protein: CASSSRDSPYEQYF
CDR3 DNA: TGTGCCAGCAGCTCGCGGGACAGCCCCTACGAGCAGTACTTC

D gene: -
V gene: TRBV7-8
J gene: TRBJ2-5
clone size: few
CDR3 protein: CASSLIEESQYF
CDR3 DNA: TGTGCCAGCAGCTTAATAGAGGAGAGCCAGTACTTC

D gene: -
V gene: TRBV14
J gene: TRBJ1-1
clone size: -
CDR3 protein: CASSQGGVEAFF
CDR3 DNA: TGTGCCAGCAGCCAAGGAGGGGTTGAAGCTTTCTTT

D gene: TRBD1
V gene: TRBV25-1
J gene: TRBJ2-7
clone size: few
CDR3 protein: CASSAGTGDEQYF
CDR3 DNA: TGTGCCAGCAGTGCCGGGACAGGGGACGAGCAGTACTTC

D gene: TRBD1
V gene: TRBV6-5
J gene: TRBJ2-3
clone size: -
CDR3 protein: CASSYEQGAVDTQYF
CDR3 DNA: TGTGCCAGCAGTTACGAACAGGGGGCCGTAGATACGCAGTATTTT

D gene: -
V gene: TRBV4-1
J gene: TRBJ1-5
clone size: -
CDR3 protein: CASSLQQGRDDQPQHF
CDR3 DNA: TGCGCCAGCAGCCTCCAACAGGGAAGGGACGATCAGCCCCAGCATTTT

D gene: -
V gene: TRBV27
J gene: TRBJ1-1
clone size: -
CDR3 protein: CASSLAGTNTGAFF
CDR3 DNA: TGTGCCAGCAGTTTGGCAGGGACCAACACTGGAGCTTTCTTT

D gene: -
V gene: TRBV4-1
J gene: TRBJ2-5
clone size: -
CDR3 protein: CASSQELSIPLATQYF
CDR3 DNA: TGCGCCAGCAGCCAAGAATTAAGTATCCCTCTGGCCACCCAGTACTTC

D gene: TRBD1
V gene: TRBV4-2
J gene: TRBJ2-7
clone size: -
CDR3 protein: CASSQDTGTGAYEQYF
CDR3 DNA: TGTGCCAGCAGCCAAGATACGGGGACAGGAGCCTACGAGCAGTACTTC

D gene: -
V gene: TRBV5-1
J gene: TRBJ2-1
clone size: -
CDR3 protein: CASQKRDSSYNEQFF
CDR3 DNA: TGCGCCAGCCAGAAAAGGGATAGCTCCTACAATGAGCAGTTCTTC

D gene: TRBD1
V gene: TRBV7-2
J gene: TRBJ1-6
clone size: -
CDR3 protein: CASSLRQGRNSPLHF
CDR3 DNA: TGTGCCAGCAGCCTCCGACAGGGTCGAAATTCACCCCTCCACTTT

D gene: TRBD1
V gene: TRBV7-9
J gene: TRBJ2-2
clone size: -
CDR3 protein: CASSLAGQGSAGELFF
CDR3 DNA: TGTGCCAGCAGCTTAGCAGGACAGGGTTCGGCCGGGGAGCTGTTTTTT

D gene: -
V gene: TRBV7-9
J gene: TRBJ2-1
clone size: -
CDR3 protein: CASSQKGEQFF
CDR3 DNA: TGTGCCAGCAGCCAAAAGGGTGAGCAGTTCTTC

D gene: TRBD1
V gene: TRBV5-1
J gene: TRBJ2-7
clone size: once
CDR3 protein: CASTTWDREYEQYF
CDR3 DNA: TGCGCCAGCACCACGTGGGACAGGGAGTACGAGCAGTACTTC

D gene: -
V gene: TRBV6-5
J gene: TRBJ2-4
clone size: -
CDR3 protein: CASSYRGENIQYF
CDR3 DNA: TGTGCCAGCAGTTACAGGGGCGAAAACATTCAGTACTTC

D gene: -
V gene: TRBV9
J gene: TRBJ1-2
clone size: -
CDR3 protein: CASSGGSLYGYTF
CDR3 DNA: TGTGCCAGCAGCGGAGGGTCCCTCTATGGCTACACCTTC

D gene: -
V gene: TRBV14
J gene: TRBJ2-3
clone size: -
CDR3 protein: CASSQVGGYTDTQYF
CDR3 DNA: TGTGCCAGCAGCCAAGTTGGGGGTTACACAGATACGCAGTATTTT

D gene: -
V gene: TRBV12-5
J gene: TRBJ1-1
clone size: -
CDR3 protein: CASALGLHTEAFF
CDR3 DNA: TGTGCTAGTGCCCTAGGACTTCACACTGAAGCTTTCTTT

D gene: TRBD1
V gene: TRBV27
J gene: TRBJ2-2
clone size: -
CDR3 protein: CASSFLDRGNTGELFF
CDR3 DNA: TGTGCCAGCAGTTTTCTAGACAGGGGGAACACCGGGGAGCTGTTTTTT

D gene: -
V gene: TRBV7-9
J gene: TRBJ2-3
clone size: -
CDR3 protein: CASSPETDVNTQYF
CDR3 DNA: TGTGCCAGCAGCCCCGAGACAGATGTTAATACGCAGTATTTT

D gene: -
V gene: TRBV27
J gene: TRBJ1-1
clone size: -
CDR3 protein: CASSLQLGTEAFF
CDR3 DNA: TGTGCCAGCAGTTTGCAGTTGGGGACTGAAGCTTTCTTT

D gene: TRBD2
V gene: TRBV29-1
J gene: TRBJ2-1
clone size: -
CDR3 protein: CSVLAGAGNEQFF
CDR3 DNA: TGCAGCGTCCTAGCGGGGGCGGGGAATGAGCAGTTCTTC

D gene: TRBD1
V gene: TRBV29-1
J gene: TRBJ1-2
clone size: few
CDR3 protein: CSVETGTAYGYTF
CDR3 DNA: TGCAGCGTTGAAACCGGGACAGCCTATGGCTACACCTTC

D gene: TRBD2
V gene: TRBV2
J gene: TRBJ2-3
clone size: -
CDR3 protein: CASGGGKNTDTQYF
CDR3 DNA: TGTGCCAGCGGGGGGGGTAAGAACACAGATACGCAGTATTTT

D gene: -
V gene: TRBV4-1
J gene: TRBJ2-3
clone size: -
CDR3 protein: CASSQEPGAADTQYF
CDR3 DNA: TGCGCCAGCAGCCAGGAGCCGGGGGCCGCAGATACGCAGTATTTT

D gene: -
V gene: TRBV29-1
J gene: TRBJ2-2
clone size: -
CDR3 protein: CSVEGAANTGELFF
CDR3 DNA: TGCAGCGTTGAAGGGGCCGCGAACACCGGGGAGCTGTTTTTT

D gene: -
V gene: TRBV29-1
J gene: TRBJ1-2
clone size: -
CDR3 protein: CSVVQASSPYGYTF
CDR3 DNA: TGCAGCGTTGTGCAGGCAAGCTCCCCTTATGGCTACACCTTC

D gene: TRBD1
V gene: TRBV11-2
J gene: TRBJ1-1
clone size: -
CDR3 protein: CASSLDFWAGGNTEAFF
CDR3 DNA: TGTGCCAGCAGCTTAGACTTTTGGGCAGGGGGGAACACTGAAGCTTTCTTT

D gene: -
V gene: TRBV4-1
J gene: TRBJ1-2
clone size: -
CDR3 protein: CASSPYPGQDANYGYTF
CDR3 DNA: TGCGCCAGCAGCCCCTATCCGGGACAAGATGCTAACTATGGCTACACCTTC

D gene: TRBD2
V gene: TRBV7-9
J gene: TRBJ2-3
clone size: few
CDR3 protein: CASSLSTSGPTDTQYF
CDR3 DNA: TGTGCCAGCAGCTTGTCCACTAGCGGACCCACAGATACGCAGTATTTT

D gene: -
V gene: TRBV7-9
J gene: TRBJ2-5
clone size: -
CDR3 protein: CASSPETQYF
CDR3 DNA: TGTGCCAGCAGTCCAGAGACCCAGTACTTC

D gene: -
V gene: TRBV5-1
J gene: TRBJ2-3
clone size: -
CDR3 protein: CASSLAPLGGGHTQYF
CDR3 DNA: TGCGCCAGCAGCTTGGCCCCGCTAGGAGGGGGGCATACGCAGTATTTT

D gene: -
V gene: TRBV14
J gene: TRBJ1-2
clone size: once
CDR3 protein: CASSQAAISGGLLYGYTF
CDR3 DNA: TGTGCCAGCAGCCAAGCGGCGATCAGCGGGGGCCTTCTCTATGGCTACACCTTC

D gene: TRBD2
V gene: TRBV5-4
J gene: TRBJ2-3
clone size: few
CDR3 protein: CASSQDPTSGGPGSDTQYF
CDR3 DNA: TGTGCCAGCAGCCAAGATCCCACTAGCGGGGGGCCGGGTTCAGATACGCAGTATTTT

D gene: -
V gene: TRBV27
J gene: TRBJ1-1
clone size: -
CDR3 protein: CASSWDRRLMNTEAFF
CDR3 DNA: TGTGCCAGCAGTTGGGACCGACGGCTAATGAACACTGAAGCTTTCTTT

D gene: -
V gene: TRBV9
J gene: TRBJ1-5
clone size: -
CDR3 protein: CASSVGSEAQPQHF
CDR3 DNA: TGTGCCAGCAGCGTAGGTTCCGAAGCCCAACCCCAGCATTTT

D gene: TRBD2
V gene: TRBV7-2
J gene: TRBJ2-3
clone size: -
CDR3 protein: CASSYGWRGGTTDTQYF
CDR3 DNA: TGTGCCAGCAGCTATGGATGGCGGGGGGGCACGACAGATACGCAGTATTTT

D gene: -
V gene: TRBV15
J gene: TRBJ2-7
clone size: -
CDR3 protein: CATSRVREDRVEQYF
CDR3 DNA: TGTGCCACCAGCAGAGTGCGGGAGGACAGGGTCGAGCAGTACTTC

D gene: TRBD1
V gene: TRBV4-1
J gene: TRBJ2-7
clone size: -
CDR3 protein: CASTPGQGAYEQYF
CDR3 DNA: TGCGCCAGCACTCCGGGACAGGGTGCCTACGAGCAGTACTTC

D gene: -
V gene: TRBV7-2
J gene: TRBJ1-1
clone size: -
CDR3 protein: CASRRDVRTEAFF
CDR3 DNA: TGTGCCAGCAGACGGGACGTAAGGACTGAAGCTTTCTTT

D gene: -
V gene: TRBV29-1
J gene: TRBJ2-7
clone size: -
CDR3 protein: CSASSTGRTYEQYF
CDR3 DNA: TGCAGCGCGTCGTCAACCGGCCGAACCTACGAGCAGTACTTC

D gene: TRBD2
V gene: TRBV9
J gene: TRBJ2-3
clone size: few
CDR3 protein: CASSDDPLAGGSADTQYF
CDR3 DNA: TGTGCCAGCAGCGACGACCCACTAGCGGGGGGATCTGCAGATACGCAGTATTTT

D gene: -
V gene: TRBV7-8
J gene: TRBJ1-2
clone size: -
CDR3 protein: CASSYIRFGPRNGNYGYTF
CDR3 DNA: TGTGCCAGCAGCTATATCAGATTTGGGCCCAGAAACGGGAACTATGGCTACACCTTC

D gene: -
V gene: TRBV9
J gene: TRBJ1-1
clone size: -
CDR3 protein: CASSVEAGNTEAFF
CDR3 DNA: TGTGCCAGCAGCGTAGAGGCAGGGAACACTGAAGCTTTCTTT

D gene: -
V gene: TRBV15
J gene: TRBJ2-1
clone size: once
CDR3 protein: CATSRDPGRRRNEQFF
CDR3 DNA: TGTGCCACCAGCAGAGATCCTGGTCGGAGAAGGAATGAGCAGTTCTTC

D gene: TRBD2
V gene: TRBV10-2
J gene: TRBJ2-3
clone size: -
CDR3 protein: CASGGDGDTDTQYF
CDR3 DNA: TGCGCCAGCGGGGGGGACGGAGACACAGATACGCAGTATTTT

D gene: -
V gene: TRBV4-3
J gene: TRBJ2-3
clone size: -
CDR3 protein: CASSQDHRSTDTQYF
CDR3 DNA: TGCGCCAGCAGCCAAGATCATAGGAGCACAGATACGCAGTATTTT

D gene: -
V gene: TRBV27
J gene: TRBJ2-5
clone size: -
CDR3 protein: CASSQGGETQYF
CDR3 DNA: TGTGCCAGCAGCCAGGGGGGGGAGACCCAGTACTTC